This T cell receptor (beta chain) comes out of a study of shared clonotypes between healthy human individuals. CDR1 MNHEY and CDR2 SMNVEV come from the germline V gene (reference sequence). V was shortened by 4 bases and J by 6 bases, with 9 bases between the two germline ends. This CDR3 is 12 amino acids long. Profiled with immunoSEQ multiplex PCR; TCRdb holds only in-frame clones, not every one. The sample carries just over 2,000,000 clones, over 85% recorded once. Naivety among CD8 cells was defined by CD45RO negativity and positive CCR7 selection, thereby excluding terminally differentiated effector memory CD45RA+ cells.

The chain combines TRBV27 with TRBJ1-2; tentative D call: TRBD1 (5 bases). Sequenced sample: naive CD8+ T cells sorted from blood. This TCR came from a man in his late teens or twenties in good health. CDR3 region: CASSSAGHGYTF. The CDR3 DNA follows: TGTGCCAGCAGTTCCGCGGGGCATGGCTACACCTTC.